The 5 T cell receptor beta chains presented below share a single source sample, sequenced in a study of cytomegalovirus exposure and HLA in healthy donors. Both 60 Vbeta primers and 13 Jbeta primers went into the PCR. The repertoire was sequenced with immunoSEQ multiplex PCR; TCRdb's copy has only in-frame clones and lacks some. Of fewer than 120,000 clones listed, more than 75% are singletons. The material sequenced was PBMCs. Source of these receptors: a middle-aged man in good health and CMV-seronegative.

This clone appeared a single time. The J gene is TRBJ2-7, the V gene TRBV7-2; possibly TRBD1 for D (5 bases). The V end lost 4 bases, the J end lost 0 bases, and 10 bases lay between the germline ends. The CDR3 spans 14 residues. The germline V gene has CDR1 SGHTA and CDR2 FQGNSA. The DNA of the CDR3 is TGTGCCAGCAGCTACGCAGGGCCCTCCTACGAGCAGTACTTC. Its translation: CASSYAGPSYEQYF.

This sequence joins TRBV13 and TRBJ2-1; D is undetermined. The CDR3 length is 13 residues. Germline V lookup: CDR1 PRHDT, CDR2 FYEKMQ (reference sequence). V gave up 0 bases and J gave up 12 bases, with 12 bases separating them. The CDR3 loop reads CASSLGSQPGQFF. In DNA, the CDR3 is TGTGCCAGCAGCTTAGGCTCCCAACCGGGGCAGTTCTTC.

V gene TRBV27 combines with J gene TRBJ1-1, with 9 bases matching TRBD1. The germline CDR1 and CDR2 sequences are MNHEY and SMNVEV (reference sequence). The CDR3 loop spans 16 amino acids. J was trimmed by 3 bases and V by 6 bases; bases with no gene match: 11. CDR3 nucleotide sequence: TGTGCCAGCAGCACCACAGGGGGCGGGTGGGACACTGAAGCTTTCTTT. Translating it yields CASSTTGGGWDTEAFF.

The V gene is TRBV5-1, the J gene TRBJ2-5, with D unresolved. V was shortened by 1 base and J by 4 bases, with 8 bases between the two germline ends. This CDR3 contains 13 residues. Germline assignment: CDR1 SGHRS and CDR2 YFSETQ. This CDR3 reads CASSLSGRETQYF. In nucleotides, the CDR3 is TGCGCCAGCAGCTTGTCCGGTAGAGAGACCCAGTACTTC. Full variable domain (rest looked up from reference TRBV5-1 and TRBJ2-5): KAGVTQTPRYLIKTRGQQVTLSCSPISGHRSVSWYQQTPGQGLQFLFEYFSETQRNKGNFPGRFSGRQFSNSRSEMNVSTLELGDSALYLCASSLSGRETQYFGPGTRLLVL.

The CDR3 DNA reads TGTGCCAGCTCACCACTGGGAGACGAGCAGTACTTC. It is translated as CASSPLGDEQYF. The chain carries TRBV18 and TRBJ2-7; perhaps TRBD2 as D (5 bases). Per the germline V gene, CDR1 is KGHSH and CDR2 is LQKENI. The CDR3 loop spans 12 amino acids. Trimming pared 1 base from V and 5 bases from J, leaving 6 bases between. Combining the CDR3 with reference TRBV18 and TRBJ2-7 gives the whole variable domain NAGVMQNPRHLVRRRGQEARLRCSPMKGHSHVYWYRQLPEEGLKFMVYLQKENIIDESGMPKERFSAEFPKEGPSILRIQQVVRGDSAAYFCASSPLGDEQYFGPGTRLTVT.